The 6 T cell receptor beta chains below come from one sample, sequenced in a study of T cell repertoires in cytomegalovirus infection. Their cognate antigens are unknown. Via MiXCR, TCRdb re-called the reads, giving one row per CDR3 protein. The table shows about 740,000 distinct CDR3 sequences, with around 35% occurring only once. Sequencing used cultured PBMCs, obtained from culture after CMV antigen stimulation. The receptors come from a human donor in good health (CMV status not recorded). Some clones in this sample may be carry-over from other donors' samples.

This clonotype was counted only a few times. This chain links TRBV7-2 with TRBJ2-1, with D possibly being TRBD2 (5 bases). Per germline, CDR1 SGHTA and CDR2 FQGNSA. V gave up 1 base and J gave up 6 bases, with 13 bases separating them. This CDR3 is 15 amino acids long. This CDR3 is CASSLGRSTINEQFF. The CDR3 DNA follows: TGTGCCAGCAGCTTAGGACGGTCGACTATCAATGAGCAGTTCTTC.

Comments on this clonotype: A much more abundant neighbour one base away suggests this may be a read error. The chain joins TRBV7-2 to TRBJ2-7; 13 bases line up with TRBD2. The CDR3 runs 18 residues. In germline, CDR1 is SGHTA, CDR2 FQGNSA. CDR3 sequence reads: CASSLVSGTSGETYEQNF. The CDR3 DNA sequence: TGTGCCAGCAGCTTAGTGTCGGGGACTAGCGGGGAGACCTACGAGCAGAACTTC.

The rearrangement uses TRBV5-1 and TRBJ2-7, with 10 bases lining up with TRBD1. Germline CDR1 is SGHRS and CDR2 is YFSETQ. CDR3 length: 16 residues. With 2 bases clipped from V and 2 bases from J, the junction kept 7 bases outside the gene matches. The DNA for the CDR3 is TGCGCCAGCAGCTTCTCGGGAGGGACAGGGGCCTACGAGCAGTACTTC. This encodes CASSFSGGTGAYEQYF.

The rearrangement links TRBV7-9 to TRBJ2-5; 11 nucleotides line up with TRBD2. The CDR3 runs to 24 residues. V was clipped by 1 base and J by 2 bases; unmatched bases: 27. The V gene's germline CDR1 is SEHNR and CDR2 FQNEAQ (reference sequence). CDR3 bases: TGTGCCAGCAGCTTAGGCCTTAGGCCCAGCAGTCCGACTAGCGGGAAAGAAGGACAAGAGACCCAGTACTTC. Protein product: CASSLGLRPSSPTSGKEGQETQYF. Full variable domain (rest looked up from reference TRBV7-9 and TRBJ2-5): DTGVSQNPRHKITKRGQNVTFRCDPISEHNRLYWYRQTLGQGPEFLTYFQNEAQLEKSRLLSDRFSAERPKGSFSTLEIQRTEQGDSAMYLCASSLGLRPSSPTSGKEGQETQYFGPGTRLLVL.

This clonotype has just one count. CDR3 loop: CSARPPPRLAGPYEQYF. The CDR3 DNA reads as TGCAGTGCTAGACCGCCTCCCCGACTAGCGGGGCCCTACGAGCAGTACTTC. V gene TRBV20-1 combines with J gene TRBJ2-7; 11 nucleotides align to TRBD2. With 2 bases clipped from V and 2 bases from J, the junction kept 11 bases outside the gene matches. CDR1 DFQATT and CDR2 SNEGSKA come from the germline V gene (reference sequence). CDR3 length equals 17 residues.

This chain links TRBV27 with TRBJ1-2, with D tentatively TRBD1 (5 bases). Per the germline V gene, CDR1 is MNHEY and CDR2 is SMNVEV (reference sequence). The V end lost 6 bases, the J end lost 3 bases, and 20 bases lay between the germline ends. The CDR3 has 16 amino acids. Here the CDR3 DNA reads TGTGCCAGCAGCCGATCTGGGGCATATGCATACTATGGCTACACCTTC. This gives the protein CASSRSGAYAYYGYTF.